The entry that follows covers one TCR beta chain sequence. 13 Jbeta primers and 60 Vbeta primers were used for the PCR. TCRdb keeps only in-frame clones here, not all; method: immunoSEQ multiplex PCR. The sample shows 200,000 to 250,000 clones, around 85% of them seen only once. The data are from a study of cytomegalovirus exposure and HLA in healthy donors. The sample was PBMCs. This clonotype was obtained from a middle-aged man in good health and CMV-seronegative.

The CDR3 loop reads CASSQPGLTFYEQYF. In DNA, the CDR3 is TGCGCCAGCAGCCAGCCGGGACTAACTTTCTATGAGCAGTACTTC. The chain has TRBV4-1 and TRBJ2-7; 7 bases are shared with TRBD2. Germline V gene data show CDR1 as MGHRA and CDR2 as YSYEKL. The CDR3 contains 15 residues. The J segment lost 7 bases and the V segment lost 3 bases, leaving 12 bases of the junction unmatched.